This T cell receptor beta chain was recorded in a study of CXCR3-negative and CXCR3-positive naive CD8 T cells. For the study at large: Sequencing brought in some 130 million TRB reads altogether, and each library got about 1.5 +/- 0.3 million. Whole-study results and caveats: CXCR3-positive naive cells carried more hydrophobic TRB CDR3s than CXCR3-negative ones.

All TRB cDNA libraries came from 5' RACE performed with UMI labels. TCRdb reprocessed the 5' RACE reads and keeps a single row for each CDR3 protein, giving no DNA. The sample table includes about 110,000 distinct CDR3 sequences. The CDR3 sequence is 15 residues long. Germline V gives CDR1 PRHDT, CDR2 FYEKMQ (reference sequence). Phenotypically, naive CD8+ T cells corresponded to CD45RO-CCR7+CD27+CD95-. Turning to this clonotype: The antigen remains unidentified.

Sequenced: naive CXCR3+ CD8+ T cells from blood. As for subset: CD45RO-CCR7+CD27+CD95- naive CD8+ T cells expressing CXCR3 (TNR3+). This sequence joins TRBV13 and TRBJ1-1; the D call of TRBD1 rests on TCRdb alone, since no DNA is present to check it. This TCR came from a human donor in good health. Some clones in this sample may be carry-over from other donors' samples. The CDR3 sequence: CASSLPGGLNTEAFF.